The 32 T cell receptor beta chains given below trace back to one sample, sequenced in a study of blood T cell repertoires in COVID-19. The protocol was immunoSEQ multiplex PCR, while the TCRdb copy is restricted to in-frame clones and leaves out a portion. The sample holds under 200,000 clones, approximately 83% seen once. Material for sequencing was peripheral blood. All receptors derive from a human donor in a cohort sampled during active COVID-19.

The chain couples TRBV6-5 to TRBJ2-7, with 9 bases that match TRBD1. V shed 2 bases, J shed 2 bases, and the junction held 4 bases outside the gene matches. The CDR3 runs to 15 residues. Germline V gene sequence: CDR1 MNHEY, CDR2 SVGAGI. CDR3 sequence: CASSYPGTGTYEQYF. CDR3 bases: TGTGCCAGCAGTTACCCCGGGACAGGGACCTACGAGCAGTACTTC.

The chain recombines TRBV5-1 with TRBJ2-7, with 10 nucleotides matching TRBD1. From germline, CDR1 is SGHRS and CDR2 YFSETQ. The CDR3 is 16 amino acids. Unmatched junction bases numbered 13, after V lost 4 bases and J lost 6 bases. The CDR3 spells CASSPYAGQGNAEQYF. DNA of the CDR3: TGCGCCAGCAGCCCCTATGCGGGACAGGGGAACGCCGAGCAGTACTTC.

The rearrangement links TRBV28 to TRBJ2-7, with 8 bases that match TRBD1. The CDR3 length is 12 residues. V lost 8 bases to trimming and J lost 3 bases; unmatched junction nucleotides: 3. CDR1 and CDR2 from the germline V gene are MDHEN and SYDVKM. The CDR3 loop is CASQTGGYEQYF. Here the CDR3 DNA reads TGTGCCAGCCAAACAGGGGGCTACGAGCAGTACTTC.

The chain combines TRBV6-2 or TRBV6-3 with TRBJ2-5; 9 bases are a match to TRBD2. CDR1 and CDR2 from the germline V gene are MNHEY and SVGEGT. The J segment lost 5 bases and the V segment lost 3 bases, leaving 4 bases of the junction unmatched. The CDR3 loop spans 14 amino acids. The CDR3 protein is CASSYGGREETQYF. In DNA form, the CDR3 reads TGTGCCAGCAGTTATGGCGGGAGGGAGGAGACCCAGTACTTC.

The rearrangement uses TRBV9 and TRBJ1-3; TRBD1 aligns across 9 bases. The CDR3 length is 14 residues. The germline V gene has CDR1 SGDLS and CDR2 YYNGEE. The V segment lost 0 bases and the J segment 7 bases; nucleotides outside the gene matches: 2. The CDR3 DNA reads as TGTGCCAGCAGCGTAGTTGGACAGGGGAACACCATATATTTT. Amino acids: CASSVVGQGNTIYF.

This clone was detected only a few times. V and J are TRBV7-9 and TRBJ1-1; the D gene is possibly TRBD1 (5 bases). The V and J ends lost 5 bases and 4 bases respectively, with 17 bases between them. The CDR3 loop spans 15 amino acids. Per germline, CDR1 SEHNR and CDR2 FQNEAQ (reference sequence). CDR3 in amino acids: CASSPTSGRGTEAFF. As DNA, the CDR3 is TGTGCCAGCAGCCCAACTTCAGGGCGGGGCACTGAAGCTTTCTTT.

In its sample, this clone was seen a few times. CDR3 sequence (DNA): TGTGCCAGCAGCGAATACAGTAACAATGAGCAGTTCTTC. Translation: CASSEYSNNEQFF. The chain uses TRBV12-3 or TRBV12-4 and TRBJ2-1; D is unclear. CDR3 length: 13 residues. Trimming took off 6 bases at V and 5 bases at J, with 11 bases between the two ends.

The chain recombines TRBV6-2 or TRBV6-3 with TRBJ2-2, with TRBD2 identical over 12 bases. The J segment lost 4 bases and the V segment lost 5 bases, leaving 2 bases of the junction unmatched. CDR1 and CDR2 (germline): MNHEY, SVGEGT. The CDR3 is 15 amino acids. The CDR3, as DNA: TGTGCCAGCAGTCGGACTAGCGGGGCCACCGGGGAGCTGTTTTTT. Translating gives CASSRTSGATGELFF.

The chain recombines TRBV27 with TRBJ1-1, with TRBD1 matching 8 bases. This CDR3 has 14 amino acids. Germline assignment: CDR1 MNHEY and CDR2 SMNVEV (reference sequence). V shed 2 bases and J 7 bases; nucleotides not matched to a gene: 6. The CDR3 nucleotides read TGTGCCAGCAGTTTAGGACAGGGTGTGGATGAAGCTTTCTTT. Amino acid sequence: CASSLGQGVDEAFF.

This clone appeared a few times. The chain is built from TRBV9 and TRBJ1-2; D not certain. Per the germline V gene, CDR1 is SGDLS and CDR2 is YYNGEE. CDR3 length: 12 amino acids. V was pared by 0 bases and J by 7 bases, with 7 bases between. CDR3 nucleotide sequence: TGTGCCAGCAGCGTAGACGGGGTTGGCTACACCTTC. Translated, it gives CASSVDGVGYTF.

The count of this clone is one. The chain links TRBV14 to TRBJ2-3; 7 nucleotides match TRBD1. The CDR3 length is 15 residues. J was trimmed by 1 base and V by 2 bases; bases with no gene match: 3. The germline V gene encodes CDR1 SGHDN and CDR2 FVKESK. CDR3 region: CASSQQGVGTDTQYF. Here the CDR3 DNA reads TGTGCCAGCAGCCAACAGGGGGTAGGCACAGATACGCAGTATTTT.

The rearrangement uses TRBV5-6 and TRBJ2-7, with D possibly matching TRBD1 (6 bases). Trimming cost V 0 bases and J 4 bases, with 11 bases left between them. There are 14 residues in the CDR3. Germline CDR1 reads SGHDT; CDR2 reads YYEEEE. CDR3 loop: CASSLEDSAYEQYF. Here the CDR3 DNA reads TGTGCCAGCAGCTTGGAGGACAGCGCTTACGAGCAGTACTTC.

The chain has TRBV19 and TRBJ2-7; 7 bases match TRBD1. Trimming took 4 bases from V and 0 from J; bases not matched to a gene: 6. The CDR3 has 15 amino acids. Germline assignment: CDR1 LNHDA and CDR2 SQIVND (reference sequence). The CDR3 sequence is CASSSVGQVSYEQYF. CDR3 nucleotides: TGTGCCAGTAGTAGCGTTGGACAGGTCTCCTACGAGCAGTACTTC.

The V and J genes are TRBV6-5 and TRBJ2-1; 10 bases are shared with TRBD2. Germline CDR1 is MNHEY and CDR2 is SVGAGI. The CDR3 loop spans 13 amino acids. V gave up 7 bases and J gave up 5 bases; unmatched junction bases: 2. The CDR3 sequence: CASIAGGNNEQFF. The DNA for the CDR3 is TGTGCCAGCATAGCGGGAGGTAACAATGAGCAGTTCTTC.

V gene TRBV6-5 combines with J gene TRBJ1-3; unclear D gene. Trimming took off 8 bases at V and 0 bases at J, with 11 bases between the two ends. CDR1 and CDR2 from the germline V gene are MNHEY and SVGAGI. The CDR3 totals 14 residues. CDR3 sequence (DNA): TGTGCCAGCGAGCCGGGAACCTCTGGAAACACCATATATTTT. Protein: CASEPGTSGNTIYF.

V usage is TRBV21-1 and J usage is TRBJ2-3; the tabulated D call, TRBD1, remains unverified against the DNA. TRBV21-1 is tagged as a pseudogene. The CDR3 sequence is 16 residues long. The CDR3 region is CASSKVRDRVTDTQYF. CDR3 sequence (DNA): TGTGCCAGCAGCAAAGTGAGGGACAGAGTCACAGATACGCAGTATTTT.

This chain joins TRBV5-1 and TRBJ1-6; D may be TRBD1 (6 bases). CDR3 length: 15 amino acids. V lost 7 bases and J lost 5, with 16 bases in between. Germline V gene data show CDR1 as SGHRS and CDR2 as YFSETQ. The CDR3 sequence is CASQISGANNSPLHF. In DNA form, the CDR3 reads TGCGCCAGCCAGATCTCAGGGGCGAATAATTCACCCCTCCACTTT.

This chain links TRBV9 with TRBJ2-5; D may be TRBD2 (6 bases). Trimming removed 1 base from V and 5 bases from J, with 15 bases in between. CDR3 length: 15 residues. The germline V gene encodes CDR1 SGDLS and CDR2 YYNGEE. The CDR3 bases are TGTGCCAGCAGCGTAAGGCCCGAAGGAGGGGAGACCCAGTACTTC. The encoded protein is CASSVRPEGGETQYF.

This sequence joins TRBV9 and TRBJ2-7; a weak D match, TRBD2 (6 bases). The CDR3 consists of 15 residues. CDR1 is SGDLS and CDR2 is YYNGEE in the germline V gene. V shed 0 bases and J shed 4 bases, with 14 bases lying between them. The CDR3 is CASSVGTTREYEQYF. The CDR3 DNA follows: TGTGCCAGCAGCGTAGGGACCACACGGGAGTACGAGCAGTACTTC.

This chain links TRBV27 with TRBJ1-3; D gene unclear. The V end was cut by 4 bases, the J end by 4 bases, with 8 bases between. The CDR3 is 13 residues long. From germline, CDR1 is MNHEY and CDR2 SMNVEV (reference sequence). CDR3 amino acids: CASSSGSGNTIYF. CDR3 nucleotides: TGTGCCAGCAGTTCGGGGTCAGGAAACACCATATATTTT.

The rearrangement links TRBV6-6 to TRBJ1-3, with D uncertain. V was clipped by 0 bases and J by 2 bases, with 5 bases between them. CDR1 is MNHNY, CDR2 SVGAGI, per germline (reference sequence). The length of the CDR3 is 14 residues. CDR3 in amino acids: CASSYSQAGNTIYF. CDR3 nucleotides: TGTGCCAGCAGTTACTCGCAGGCTGGAAACACCATATATTTT.

Comment on this clone: Other DNA sequences in the sample encode the same CDR3. CDR3 protein: CASSRGLGETQYF. The CDR3 nucleotides are TGTGCCAGCAGCCGGGGACTAGGAGAGACCCAGTACTTC. The J gene is TRBJ2-5, the V gene TRBV6-2 or TRBV6-3; 8 bases fit TRBD2. Germline V gene sequence: CDR1 MNHEY, CDR2 SVGEGT. V shed 6 bases and J 4 bases; nucleotides not matched to a gene: 4. This CDR3 is built from 13 residues.

The V call is TRBV4-3, the J call TRBJ2-7; possible D gene TRBD2, 7 bases. V lost 0 bases, J lost 4 bases, and 10 bases lay in between. The germline gives CDR1 LGHNA, CDR2 YSLEER. The CDR3 extends over 14 amino acids. This chain's CDR3 is CASSQEQGGYEQYF. The CDR3 DNA follows: TGCGCCAGCAGCCAAGAACAGGGAGGGTACGAGCAGTACTTC.

The J gene is TRBJ2-3, the V gene TRBV4-1; 8 bases agree with TRBD2. Germline V gene lookup returns CDR1 MGHRA and CDR2 YSYEKL. The CDR3 runs 16 residues. The trim removed 1 base at V and 1 base at J, leaving 4 bases unmatched. CDR3 nucleotides: TGCGCCAGCAGCCAAGTTCAGCGGGGGCGCACAGATACGCAGTATTTT. This gives the protein CASSQVQRGRTDTQYF.

This clone was seen only once. The chain links TRBV7-9 to TRBJ2-4; TRBD2 aligns across 10 bases. Germline V CDR1 and CDR2: SEHNR, FQNEAQ (reference sequence). V was clipped by 5 bases and J by 5 bases; unmatched bases: 3. The CDR3 length is 14 residues. CDR3 in amino acids: CASSASGGENIQYF. The CDR3 region has the DNA TGTGCCAGCAGCGCAAGCGGGGGGGAAAACATTCAGTACTTC.

V is TRBV27 and J is TRBJ1-1, with D perhaps matching TRBD1 (6 bases). CDR3 length equals 13 residues. Trimming left V 4 bases short and J 2 bases short, with 8 bases between. Per the germline V gene, CDR1 is MNHEY and CDR2 is SMNVEV (reference sequence). The CDR3 loop is CASSSTGNTEAFF. The CDR3 DNA sequence: TGTGCCAGCAGTTCGACAGGTAACACTGAAGCTTTCTTT.

This clone occurred a few times. The chain is built from TRBV29-1 and TRBJ2-7; TRBD1 matches at 9 bases. CDR1 is SQVTM and CDR2 is ANQGSEA in the germline V gene. J gave up 4 bases and V 1 base, and 5 bases lay outside the gene matches. This CDR3 region has 14 residues. The CDR3 DNA reads TGCAGCGTTGAAGTCCGGGACAGGGCTTACGAGCAGTACTTC. Protein: CSVEVRDRAYEQYF.

This rearrangement joins TRBV28 to TRBJ2-3; TRBD2 matches 11 bases. The length of the CDR3 is 16 residues. Germline assignment: CDR1 MDHEN and CDR2 SYDVKM. V lost 2 bases, J lost 8 bases, and 9 bases stayed unmatched. CDR3 protein: CASSLVAGGPVVTQYF. CDR3 nucleotides: TGTGCCAGCAGTTTAGTAGCGGGAGGGCCCGTGGTTACGCAGTATTTT.

Only a few counts were recorded for this clone. V gene TRBV7-2 combines with J gene TRBJ2-5, with 9 bases identical to TRBD1. This CDR3 has 16 amino acids. CDR1 is SGHTA and CDR2 is FQGNSA in the germline V gene. The trim removed 0 bases at V and 4 bases at J, leaving 6 bases unmatched. The CDR3 sequence: CASSLAGTGLVETQYF. CDR3 DNA sequence: TGTGCCAGCAGCTTAGCGGGGACAGGGCTCGTAGAGACCCAGTACTTC.

V is TRBV7-9 and J is TRBJ1-1, with D unclear. V was trimmed by 0 bases and J by 6 bases, leaving 11 bases between them. This CDR3 region has 14 residues. The V gene's germline CDR1 is SEHNR and CDR2 FQNEAQ (reference sequence). The CDR3 here is CASSLAGGASEAFF. In DNA, the CDR3 is TGTGCCAGCAGCTTAGCAGGAGGAGCTTCTGAAGCTTTCTTT.

The chain links TRBV7-2 to TRBJ2-2, with 8 bases fitting TRBD2. V trimming: 6 bases; J trimming: 2 bases; junction bases outside the gene matches: 5. This CDR3 has 15 amino acids. Germline CDR1 SGHTA, CDR2 FQGNSA. The CDR3, as DNA: TGTGCCAGCAGTGGACTAGCAGGCAACACCGGGGAGCTGTTTTTT. Its translation: CASSGLAGNTGELFF.

DNA of the CDR3: TGTGCCAGCAGCTCCCGACAGGGTAGGAACGAGCAGTACTTC. Protein: CASSSRQGRNEQYF. J is TRBJ2-7 and V is TRBV7-9, with TRBD1 matching over 7 bases. V was clipped by 4 bases and J by 5 bases; unmatched bases: 8. This CDR3 comprises 14 residues. In germline, CDR1 is SEHNR, CDR2 FQNEAQ (reference sequence). The whole variable domain, filled in from reference TRBV7-9 and TRBJ2-7, reads DTGVSQNPRHKITKRGQNVTFRCDPISEHNRLYWYRQTLGQGPEFLTYFQNEAQLEKSRLLSDRFSAERPKGSFSTLEIQRTEQGDSAMYLCASSSRQGRNEQYFGPGTRLTVT.